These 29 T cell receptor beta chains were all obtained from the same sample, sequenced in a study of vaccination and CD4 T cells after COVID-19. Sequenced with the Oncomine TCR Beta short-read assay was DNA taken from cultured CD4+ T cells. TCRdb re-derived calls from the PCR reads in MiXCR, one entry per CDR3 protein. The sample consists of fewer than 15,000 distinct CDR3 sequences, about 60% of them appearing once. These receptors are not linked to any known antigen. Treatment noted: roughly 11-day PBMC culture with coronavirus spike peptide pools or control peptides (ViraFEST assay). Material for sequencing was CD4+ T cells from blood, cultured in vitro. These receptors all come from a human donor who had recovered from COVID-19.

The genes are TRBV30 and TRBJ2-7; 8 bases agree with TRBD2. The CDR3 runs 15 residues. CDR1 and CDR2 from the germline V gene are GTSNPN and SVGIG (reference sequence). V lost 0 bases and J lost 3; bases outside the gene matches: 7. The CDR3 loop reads CAWSVLSGSGYEQYF. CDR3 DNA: TGTGCCTGGAGTGTACTGAGCGGGAGCGGCTACGAGCAGTACTTC.

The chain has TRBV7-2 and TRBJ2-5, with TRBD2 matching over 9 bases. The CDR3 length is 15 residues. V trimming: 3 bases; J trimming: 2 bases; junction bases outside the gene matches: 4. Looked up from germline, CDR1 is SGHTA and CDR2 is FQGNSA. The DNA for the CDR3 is TGTGCCAGCAGCTTTACTAGCGGGTTTCAAGAGACCCAGTACTTC. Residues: CASSFTSGFQETQYF.

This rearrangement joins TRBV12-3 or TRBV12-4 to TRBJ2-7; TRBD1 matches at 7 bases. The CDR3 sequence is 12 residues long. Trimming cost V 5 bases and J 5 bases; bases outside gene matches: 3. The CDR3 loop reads CASSLTGNEQYF. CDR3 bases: TGTGCCAGCAGTCTGACAGGGAACGAGCAGTACTTC.

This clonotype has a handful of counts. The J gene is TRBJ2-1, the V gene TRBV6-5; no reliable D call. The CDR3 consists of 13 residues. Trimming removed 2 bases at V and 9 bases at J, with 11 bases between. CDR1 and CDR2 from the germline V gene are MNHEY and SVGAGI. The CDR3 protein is CASSYIPWGEQFF. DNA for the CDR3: TGTGCCAGCAGTTACATCCCTTGGGGTGAGCAGTTCTTC.

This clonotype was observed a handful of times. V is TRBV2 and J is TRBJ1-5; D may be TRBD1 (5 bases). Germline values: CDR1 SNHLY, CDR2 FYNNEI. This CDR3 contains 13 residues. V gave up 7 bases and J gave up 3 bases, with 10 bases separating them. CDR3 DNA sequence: TGTGCCAGCACCCAAGGGGTCAATCAGCCCCAGCATTTT. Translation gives CASTQGVNQPQHF.

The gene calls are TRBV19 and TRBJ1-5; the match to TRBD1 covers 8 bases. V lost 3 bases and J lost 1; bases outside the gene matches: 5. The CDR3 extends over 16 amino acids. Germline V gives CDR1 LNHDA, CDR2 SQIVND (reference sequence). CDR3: CASSIGQGWSNQPQHF. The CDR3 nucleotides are TGTGCCAGTAGTATCGGACAGGGATGGAGCAATCAGCCCCAGCATTTT.

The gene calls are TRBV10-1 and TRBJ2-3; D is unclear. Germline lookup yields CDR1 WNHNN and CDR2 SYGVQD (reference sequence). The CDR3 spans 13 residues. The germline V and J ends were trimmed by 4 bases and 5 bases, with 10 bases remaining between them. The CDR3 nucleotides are TGCGCCAGCAGTGGAGGACGAGGAGATACGCAGTATTTT. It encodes CASSGGRGDTQYF.

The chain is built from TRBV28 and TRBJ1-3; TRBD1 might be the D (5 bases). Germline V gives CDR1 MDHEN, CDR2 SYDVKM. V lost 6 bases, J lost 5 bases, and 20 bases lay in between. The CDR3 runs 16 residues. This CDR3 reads CASSQRRGVSRNTIYF. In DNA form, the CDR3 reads TGTGCCAGCAGCCAAAGACGAGGGGTTTCTCGAAACACCATATATTTT. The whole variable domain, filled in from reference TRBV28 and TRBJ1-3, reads DVKVTQSSRYLVKRTGEKVFLECVQDMDHENMFWYRQDPGLGLRLIYFSYDVKMKEKGDIPEGYSVSREKKERFSLILESASTNQTSMYLCASSQRRGVSRNTIYFGEGSWLTVV.

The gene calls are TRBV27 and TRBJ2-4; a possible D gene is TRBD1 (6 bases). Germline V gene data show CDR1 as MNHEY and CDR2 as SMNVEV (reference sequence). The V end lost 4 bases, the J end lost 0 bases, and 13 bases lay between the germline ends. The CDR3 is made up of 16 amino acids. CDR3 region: CASSSGTTIAKNIQYF. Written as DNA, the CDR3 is TGTGCCAGCAGTTCCGGGACAACTATAGCCAAAAACATTCAGTACTTC.

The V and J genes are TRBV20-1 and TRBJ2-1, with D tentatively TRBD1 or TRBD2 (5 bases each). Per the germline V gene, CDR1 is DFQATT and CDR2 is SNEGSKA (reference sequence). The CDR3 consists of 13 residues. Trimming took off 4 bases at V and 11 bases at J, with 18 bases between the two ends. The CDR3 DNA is TGCAGTGCTATCCTCAGGGAGCGGAAAAAGCAGTTCTTC. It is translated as CSAILRERKKQFF.

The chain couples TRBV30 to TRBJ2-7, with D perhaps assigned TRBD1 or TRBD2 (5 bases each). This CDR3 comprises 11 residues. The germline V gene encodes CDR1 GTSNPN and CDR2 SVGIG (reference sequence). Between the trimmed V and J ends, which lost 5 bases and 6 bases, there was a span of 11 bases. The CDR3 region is CAWGGSREQYF. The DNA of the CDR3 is TGTGCCTGGGGGGGTTCACGCGAGCAGTACTTC.

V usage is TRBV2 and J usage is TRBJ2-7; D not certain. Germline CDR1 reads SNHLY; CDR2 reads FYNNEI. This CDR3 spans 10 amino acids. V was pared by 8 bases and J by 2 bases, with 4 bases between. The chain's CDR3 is CASGPYEQYF. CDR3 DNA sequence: TGTGCCAGCGGGCCCTACGAGCAGTACTTC.

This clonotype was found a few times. This CDR3 is CASSEADPSSYNSPLHF. CDR3 DNA: TGTGCCAGCAGCGAGGCGGATCCCAGCTCCTATAATTCACCCCTCCACTTT. The J gene is TRBJ1-6, the V gene TRBV6-1; D call uncertain. Germline V gene lookup returns CDR1 MNHNS and CDR2 SASEGT. The CDR3 sequence is 17 residues long. Deletions cut 6 bases from V and 0 bases from J, with 15 bases between.

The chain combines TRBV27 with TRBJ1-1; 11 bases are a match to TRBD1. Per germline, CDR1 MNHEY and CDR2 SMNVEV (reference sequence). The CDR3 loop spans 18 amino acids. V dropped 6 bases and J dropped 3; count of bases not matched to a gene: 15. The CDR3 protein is CASSPIPGTGGRDTEAFF. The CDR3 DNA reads TGTGCCAGCAGCCCCATCCCCGGGACAGGGGGAAGGGACACTGAAGCTTTCTTT.

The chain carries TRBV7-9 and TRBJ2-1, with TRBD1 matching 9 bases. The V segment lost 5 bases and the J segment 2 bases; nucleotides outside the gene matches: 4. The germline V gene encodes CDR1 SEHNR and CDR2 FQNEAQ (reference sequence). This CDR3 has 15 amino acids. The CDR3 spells CASSPTGGPYNEQFF. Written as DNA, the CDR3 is TGTGCCAGCAGCCCGACAGGGGGACCCTACAATGAGCAGTTCTTC.

The CDR3 nucleotides are TGTGCCAGCAGCCAAGATCTACTAGCGGATAGGCCCCAGTACTTC. Amino acid sequence: CASSQDLLADRPQYF. The rearrangement joins TRBV4-2 to TRBJ2-5; 8 bases fit TRBD2. CDR1 and CDR2 from the germline V gene are LGHNA and YNFKEQ. The CDR3 is 15 amino acids. Germline trimming cut 0 bases from V and 9 bases from J; bases unmatched to any gene: 9.

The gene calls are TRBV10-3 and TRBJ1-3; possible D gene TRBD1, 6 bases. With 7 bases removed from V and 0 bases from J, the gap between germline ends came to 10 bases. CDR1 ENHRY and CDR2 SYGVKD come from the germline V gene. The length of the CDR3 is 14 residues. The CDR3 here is CAINGQSSGNTIYF. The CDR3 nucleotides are TGTGCCATCAACGGACAGAGCTCTGGAAACACCATATATTTT.

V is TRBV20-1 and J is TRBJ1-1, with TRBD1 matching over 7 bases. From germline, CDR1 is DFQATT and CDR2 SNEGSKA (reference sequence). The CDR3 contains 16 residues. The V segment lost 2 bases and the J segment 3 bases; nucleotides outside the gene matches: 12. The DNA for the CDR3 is TGCAGTGCTAGAAACCCCAATACAGGGGTGGACACTGAAGCTTTCTTT. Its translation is CSARNPNTGVDTEAFF.

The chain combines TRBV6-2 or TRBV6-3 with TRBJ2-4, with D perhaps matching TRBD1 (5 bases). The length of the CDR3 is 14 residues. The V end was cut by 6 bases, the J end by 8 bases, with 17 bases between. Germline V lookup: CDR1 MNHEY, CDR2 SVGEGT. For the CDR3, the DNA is TGTGCCAGCAGACCGCAGGGAAAAATGGACATTCAGTACTTC. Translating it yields CASRPQGKMDIQYF.

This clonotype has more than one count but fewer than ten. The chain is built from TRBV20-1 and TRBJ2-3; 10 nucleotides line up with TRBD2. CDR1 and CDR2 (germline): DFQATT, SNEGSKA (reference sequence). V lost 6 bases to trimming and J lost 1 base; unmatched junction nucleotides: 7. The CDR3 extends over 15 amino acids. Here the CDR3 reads CSAPILAGGTDTQYF. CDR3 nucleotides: TGCAGTGCACCGATTCTAGCGGGAGGCACAGATACGCAGTATTTT.

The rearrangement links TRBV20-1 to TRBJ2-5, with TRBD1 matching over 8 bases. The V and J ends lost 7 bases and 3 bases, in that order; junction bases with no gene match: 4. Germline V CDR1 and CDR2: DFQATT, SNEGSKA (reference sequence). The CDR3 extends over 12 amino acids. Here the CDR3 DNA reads TGCAGTGTCCCGACAGGGGAAGAGACCCAGTACTTC. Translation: CSVPTGEETQYF.

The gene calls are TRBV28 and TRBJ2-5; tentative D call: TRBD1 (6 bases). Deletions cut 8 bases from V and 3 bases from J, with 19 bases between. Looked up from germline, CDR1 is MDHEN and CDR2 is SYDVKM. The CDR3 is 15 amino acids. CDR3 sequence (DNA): TGTGCCAGCCGAACAGGGTCGGCGGTCAAAGAGACCCAGTACTTC. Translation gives CASRTGSAVKETQYF.

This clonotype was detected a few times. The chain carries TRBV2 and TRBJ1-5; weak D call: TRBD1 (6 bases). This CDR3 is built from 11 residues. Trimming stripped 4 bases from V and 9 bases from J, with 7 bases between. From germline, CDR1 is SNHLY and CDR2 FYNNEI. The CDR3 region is CASSADRPQHF. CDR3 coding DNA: TGTGCCAGCAGTGCGGACAGGCCCCAGCATTTT.

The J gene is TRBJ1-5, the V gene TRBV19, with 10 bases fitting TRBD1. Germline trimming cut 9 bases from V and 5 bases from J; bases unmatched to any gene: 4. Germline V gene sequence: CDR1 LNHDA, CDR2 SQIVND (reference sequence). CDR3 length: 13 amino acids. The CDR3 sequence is CASSGQGDQPQHF. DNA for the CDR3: TGTGCCAGCTCCGGACAGGGGGATCAGCCCCAGCATTTT.

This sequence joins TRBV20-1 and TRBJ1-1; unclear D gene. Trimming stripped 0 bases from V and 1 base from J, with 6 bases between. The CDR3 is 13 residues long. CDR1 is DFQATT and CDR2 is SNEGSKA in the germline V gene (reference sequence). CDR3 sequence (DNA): TGCAGTGCTAGAGAATCCTGGAACACTGAAGCTTTCTTT. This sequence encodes CSARESWNTEAFF.

The DNA of the CDR3 is TGTGCCAGCAGCTTAGACAGGGGATATGGCTACACCTTC. This translates into CASSLDRGYGYTF. The rearrangement joins TRBV11-2 to TRBJ1-2, with D perhaps TRBD1 (6 bases). The V end lost 0 bases, the J end lost 5 bases, and 7 bases lay between the germline ends. The CDR3 contains 13 residues. Germline V CDR1 and CDR2: SGHAT, FQNNGV.

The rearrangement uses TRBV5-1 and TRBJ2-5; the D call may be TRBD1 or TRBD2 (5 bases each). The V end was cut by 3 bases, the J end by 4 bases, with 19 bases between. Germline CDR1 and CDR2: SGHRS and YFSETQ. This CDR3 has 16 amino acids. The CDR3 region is CASSSGASSSLETQYF. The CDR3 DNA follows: TGCGCCAGCAGCTCTGGGGCTAGCTCGAGCCTAGAGACCCAGTACTTC.

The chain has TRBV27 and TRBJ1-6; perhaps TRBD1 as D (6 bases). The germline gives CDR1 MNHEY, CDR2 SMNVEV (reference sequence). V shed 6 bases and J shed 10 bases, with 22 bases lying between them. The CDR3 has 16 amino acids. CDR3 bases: TGTGCCAGCAGGGCTCCCTGGAGGGGGGTGGGGTCACCCCTCCACTTT. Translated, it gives CASRAPWRGVGSPLHF.

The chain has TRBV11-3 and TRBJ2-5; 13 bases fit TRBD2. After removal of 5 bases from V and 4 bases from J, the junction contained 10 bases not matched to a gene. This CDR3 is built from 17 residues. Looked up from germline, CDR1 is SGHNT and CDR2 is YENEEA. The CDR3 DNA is TGTGCCAGCAGCCCCTGGCGGACTAGCGGGAGAGGAGAGACCCAGTACTTC. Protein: CASSPWRTSGRGETQYF.